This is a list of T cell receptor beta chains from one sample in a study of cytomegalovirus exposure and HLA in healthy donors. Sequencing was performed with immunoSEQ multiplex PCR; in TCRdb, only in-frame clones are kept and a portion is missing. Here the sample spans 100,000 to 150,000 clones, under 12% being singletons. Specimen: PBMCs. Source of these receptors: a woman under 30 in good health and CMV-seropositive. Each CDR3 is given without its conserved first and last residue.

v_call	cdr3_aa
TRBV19	ASSIGTGFSYEQY
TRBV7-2	ASSLSGVNNEQF
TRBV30	AWARLAGIADTQY
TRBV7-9	ASSPQASGYT
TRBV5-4	ASINGPGQGAGELF
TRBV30	AWRRLFGHKNTGELF
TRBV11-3	ASSQDYNQWQF
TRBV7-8	ASSLAPSVLHEQY
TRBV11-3	ASSLGGWSYNEQF
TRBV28	ASSQNTVLYEQY
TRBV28	ATYEAYEQY
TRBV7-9	ASEGLVVAGELF
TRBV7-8	ASSYSGDEQY
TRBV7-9	ASSLAWDSLGAGNTIY
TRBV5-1	ASSIRQGANYEQY
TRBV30	AWTLIGTGELF
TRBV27	ASSLGRGGFTEAF